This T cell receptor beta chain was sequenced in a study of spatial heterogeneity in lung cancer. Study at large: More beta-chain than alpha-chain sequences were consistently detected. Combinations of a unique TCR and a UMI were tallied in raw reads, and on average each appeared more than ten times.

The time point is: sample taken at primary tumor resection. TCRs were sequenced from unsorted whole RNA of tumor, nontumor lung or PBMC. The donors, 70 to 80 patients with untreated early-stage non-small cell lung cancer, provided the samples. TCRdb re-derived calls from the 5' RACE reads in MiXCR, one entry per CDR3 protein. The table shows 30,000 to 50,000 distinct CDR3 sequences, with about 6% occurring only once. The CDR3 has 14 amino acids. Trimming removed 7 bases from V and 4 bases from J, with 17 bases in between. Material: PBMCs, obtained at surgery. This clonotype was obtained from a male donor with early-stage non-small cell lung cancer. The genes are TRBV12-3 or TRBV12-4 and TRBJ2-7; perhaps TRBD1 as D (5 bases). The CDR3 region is CASNGRGKGYEQYF. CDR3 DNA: TGTGCCAGCAACGGAAGGGGAAAGGGGTACGAGCAGTACTTC.